The entry below gives a single TCR beta chain sequence along with its context. This sample was included in a study of OX40 agonist ivuxolimab in advanced cancers. V was trimmed by 0 bases and J by 6 bases, leaving 14 bases between them. Germline-derived CDR1 and CDR2 are MNHNY and SVGAGI (reference sequence). The CDR3 runs to 15 residues. Sequencing was performed with immunoSEQ multiplex PCR; in TCRdb, only in-frame clones are kept and a portion is missing. This sample has 37,000 or so clones, with more than 75% found just once. The receptor was derived from an adult with an advanced solid tumor such as melanoma, head and neck, liver or kidney cancer. The sample consisted of CD4+ or CD8+ T cells sorted from blood, taken in a trial of the OX40 agonist ivuxolimab. The gene calls are TRBV6-6 and TRBJ1-2; the D gene is possibly TRBD1 (6 bases). CDR3 bases: TGTGCCAGCAGTTACTCGGCCAGGGGAAGGGATGGCTACACCTTC. Encoded protein: CASSYSARGRDGYTF.